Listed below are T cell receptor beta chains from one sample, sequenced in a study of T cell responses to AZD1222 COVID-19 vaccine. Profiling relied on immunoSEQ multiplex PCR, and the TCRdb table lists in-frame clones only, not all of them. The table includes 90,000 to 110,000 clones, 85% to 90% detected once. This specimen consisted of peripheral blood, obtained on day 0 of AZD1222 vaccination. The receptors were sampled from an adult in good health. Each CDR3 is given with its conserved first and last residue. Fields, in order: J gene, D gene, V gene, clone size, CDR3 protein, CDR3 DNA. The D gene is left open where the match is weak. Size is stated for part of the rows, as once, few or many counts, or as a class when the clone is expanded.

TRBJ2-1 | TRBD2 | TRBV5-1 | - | CASSDGLAGGREQFF | TGCGCCAGCAGCGACGGACTAGCGGGAGGCCGTGAGCAGTTCTTC
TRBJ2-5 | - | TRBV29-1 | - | CSVMLNQETQYF | TGCAGCGTTATGCTAAACCAAGAGACCCAGTACTTC
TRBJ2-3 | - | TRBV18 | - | CASSPVDSTDTQYF | TGTGCCAGCTCACCGGTAGACAGCACAGATACGCAGTATTTT
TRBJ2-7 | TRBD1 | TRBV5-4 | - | CASSLDRDHEQYF | TGTGCCAGCAGCCTAGACAGGGACCACGAGCAGTACTTC
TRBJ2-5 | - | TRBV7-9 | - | CASSRPLETQYF | TGTGCCAGCAGTCGGCCGCTTGAGACCCAGTACTTC
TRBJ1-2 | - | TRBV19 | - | CASSVSVSYYGYTF | TGTGCCAGTAGTGTTTCCGTATCATACTATGGCTACACCTTC
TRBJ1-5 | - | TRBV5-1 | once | CASSRTGLSNQPQHF | TGCGCCAGCTCGCGGACGGGACTTAGCAATCAGCCCCAGCATTTT
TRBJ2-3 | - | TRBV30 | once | CAWTGYTSYSDTQYF | TGTGCCTGGACTGGGTATACTAGCTACTCAGATACGCAGTATTTT
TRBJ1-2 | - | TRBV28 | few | CASNSQTRGYTF | TGTGCCAGCAACTCACAGACACGGGGCTACACCTTC
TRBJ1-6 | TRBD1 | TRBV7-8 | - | CASSRTGGYNSPLHF | TGTGCCAGCAGTCGGACAGGCGGCTATAATTCACCCCTCCACTTT
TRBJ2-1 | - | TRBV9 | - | CASSVTTEQFF | TGTGCCAGCAGCGTAACGACGGAGCAGTTCTTC
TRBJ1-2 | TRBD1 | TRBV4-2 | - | CASRTGTEYGYTF | TGTGCCAGCAGAACCGGGACAGAGTATGGCTACACCTTC
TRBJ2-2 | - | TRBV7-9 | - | CASSGGGELFF | TGTGCCAGCAGCGGGGGCGGGGAGCTGTTTTTT
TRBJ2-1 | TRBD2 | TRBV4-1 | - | CASSHRTSWYNEQFF | TGCGCCAGCAGCCACCGGACTAGCTGGTACAATGAGCAGTTCTTC
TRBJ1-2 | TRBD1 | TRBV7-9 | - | CASTPGGNYGYTF | TGTGCCAGCACCCCAGGGGGCAACTATGGCTACACCTTC
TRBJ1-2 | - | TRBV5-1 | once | CASSLGQSVSGYTF | TGCGCCAGCAGCTTGGGACAGTCCGTTTCGGGCTACACCTTC
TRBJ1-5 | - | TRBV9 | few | CASSVDYRSNQPQHF | TGTGCCAGCAGCGTGGACTACAGGAGCAATCAGCCCCAGCATTTT
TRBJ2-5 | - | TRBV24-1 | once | CATSDAGGGETQYF | TGTGCCACCAGTGACGCAGGGGGAGGGGAGACCCAGTACTTC
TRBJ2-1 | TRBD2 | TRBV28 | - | CASSLSLAGSTNEQFF | TGTGCCAGCAGTTTATCCCTAGCGGGGTCTACGAATGAGCAGTTCTTC
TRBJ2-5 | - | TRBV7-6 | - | CASSSQGWGETQYF | TGTGCCAGCAGCTCCCAAGGCTGGGGAGAGACCCAGTACTTC
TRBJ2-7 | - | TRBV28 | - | CASSLRRVPYEQYF | TGTGCCAGCAGTTTACGGCGGGTCCCCTACGAGCAGTACTTC
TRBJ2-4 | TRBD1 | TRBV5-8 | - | CASSFTGTGGTDIQYF | TGTGCCAGCAGCTTTACCGGGACAGGGGGGACGGACATTCAGTACTTC
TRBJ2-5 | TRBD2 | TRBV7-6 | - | CASTLEGGRGQETQYF | TGTGCCAGCACGCTCGAGGGTGGGAGGGGCCAAGAGACCCAGTACTTC
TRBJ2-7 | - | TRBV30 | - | CAWGTRFPSYEQYF | TGTGCCTGGGGCACTCGATTCCCATCCTACGAGCAGTACTTC
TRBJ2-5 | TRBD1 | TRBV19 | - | CASSGTGVRKTQYF | TGTGCCAGTAGTGGGACAGGGGTGAGGAAGACCCAGTACTTC
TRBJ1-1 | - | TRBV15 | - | CATRGGGDTEAFF | TGTGCCACCAGAGGAGGGGGTGACACTGAAGCTTTCTTT
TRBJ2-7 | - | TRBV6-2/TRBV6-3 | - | CASSDLDGAYEQYF | TGTGCCAGCAGTGACCTCGACGGAGCCTACGAGCAGTACTTC
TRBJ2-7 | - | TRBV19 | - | CASSMLRDPTYEQYF | TGTGCCAGTAGTATGTTGCGGGACCCGACCTACGAGCAGTACTTC
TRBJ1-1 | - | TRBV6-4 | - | CASSVGLNTEAFF | TGTGCCAGCAGTGTTGGGTTGAACACTGAAGCTTTCTTT
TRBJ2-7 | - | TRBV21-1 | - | CARLTAGGQNYEQYF | TGTGCCAGACTCACCGCGGGGGGACAGAACTACGAGCAGTACTTC
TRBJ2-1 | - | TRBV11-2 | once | CASSSQISGEQFF | TGTGCCAGCAGCTCCCAAATCTCGGGTGAGCAGTTCTTC
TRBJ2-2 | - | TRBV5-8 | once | CASSFVGIGTGELFF | TGTGCCAGCAGCTTTGTGGGGATTGGCACCGGGGAGCTGTTTTTT
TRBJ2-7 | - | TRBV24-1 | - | CATRGNPGLEQYF | TGTGCCACCCGCGGGAATCCCGGCCTCGAGCAGTACTTC
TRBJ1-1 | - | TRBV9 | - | CASRKADLNTEAFF | TGTGCCAGCAGAAAGGCAGACTTGAACACTGAAGCTTTCTTT
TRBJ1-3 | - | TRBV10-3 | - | CAIRGMDGNTIYF | TGTGCCATCAGAGGGATGGATGGAAACACCATATATTTT
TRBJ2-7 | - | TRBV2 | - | CASAAPRGTYEQYF | TGTGCCAGCGCTGCCCCCCGGGGAACCTACGAGCAGTACTTC
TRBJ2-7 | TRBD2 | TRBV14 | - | CASSQDLVREIGPTEQYF | TGTGCCAGCAGCCAAGATCTTGTGCGGGAGATTGGGCCGACCGAGCAGTACTTC
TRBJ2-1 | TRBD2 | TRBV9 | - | CASSVDRGRALDEQFF | TGTGCCAGCAGCGTAGATCGTGGGAGGGCCTTGGATGAGCAGTTCTTC
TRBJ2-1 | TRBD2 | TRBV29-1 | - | CSSEAGLALYNEQFF | TGCAGCTCTGAGGCTGGACTAGCGTTATACAATGAGCAGTTCTTC
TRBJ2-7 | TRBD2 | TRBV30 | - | CAWGEREEEEQYF | TGTGCCTGGGGTGAGCGGGAGGAGGAGGAGCAGTACTTC
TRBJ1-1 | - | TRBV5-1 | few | CASSFDGGGNTEAFF | TGCGCCAGCAGTTTTGATGGGGGTGGAAACACTGAAGCTTTCTTT
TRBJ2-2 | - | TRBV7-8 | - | CASSLDLGGTGELFF | TGTGCCAGCAGCTTAGATCTGGGCGGCACCGGGGAGCTGTTTTTT
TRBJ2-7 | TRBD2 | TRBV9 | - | CASSASGTSMNEQYF | TGTGCCAGCAGCGCATCCGGGACTAGCATGAACGAGCAGTACTTC
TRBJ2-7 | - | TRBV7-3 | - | CASSSGQPRRYEQYF | TGTGCCAGCAGCTCAGGACAGCCACGCCGCTACGAGCAGTACTTC
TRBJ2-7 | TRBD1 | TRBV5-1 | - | CASRQPGQGYEQYF | TGCGCCAGCAGGCAACCGGGACAGGGATACGAGCAGTACTTC
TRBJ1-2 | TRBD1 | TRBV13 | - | CASSRGQGGYTF | TGTGCCAGCAGCAGGGGACAGGGTGGCTACACCTTC
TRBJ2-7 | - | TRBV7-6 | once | CASSLVAGAGDEQYF | TGTGCCAGCAGCTTAGTTGCGGGGGCGGGGGACGAGCAGTACTTC
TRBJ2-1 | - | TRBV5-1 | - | CASIGEQFF | TGCGCCAGCATTGGTGAGCAGTTCTTC
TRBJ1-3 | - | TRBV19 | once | CASSIRPGTDHSGNTIYF | TGTGCCAGTAGTATAAGGCCCGGGACGGACCACTCTGGAAACACCATATATTTT
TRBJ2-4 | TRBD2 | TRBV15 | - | CATSNLLAGGQLAKNIQYF | TGTGCCACCAGCAACCTACTAGCGGGAGGACAGCTAGCCAAAAACATTCAGTACTTC
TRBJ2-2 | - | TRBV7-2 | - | CASSSQSSGELFF | TGTGCCAGCAGCTCTCAGTCATCCGGGGAGCTGTTTTTT
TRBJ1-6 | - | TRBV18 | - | CASSPPGSNSPLHF | TGTGCCAGCTCACCACCGGGCAGCAATTCACCCCTCCACTTT
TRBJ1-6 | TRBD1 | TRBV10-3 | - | CAISGTVGQANNSPLHF | TGTGCCATCAGTGGGACCGTTGGACAGGCGAATAATTCACCCCTCCACTTT
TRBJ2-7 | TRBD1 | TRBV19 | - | CASRRDRGSEQYF | TGTGCCAGTAGAAGGGACAGAGGGTCCGAGCAGTACTTC
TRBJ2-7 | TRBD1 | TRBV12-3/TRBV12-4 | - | CASRDSAYEQYF | TGTGCCAGCCGGGACAGTGCCTACGAGCAGTACTTC
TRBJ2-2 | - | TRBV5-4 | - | CASSLYAQLAGELFF | TGTGCCAGCAGCCTTTACGCCCAACTAGCCGGGGAGCTGTTTTTT
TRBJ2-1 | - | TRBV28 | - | CASSFGGGGFWEQFF | TGTGCCAGCAGTTTTGGAGGGGGCGGCTTCTGGGAGCAGTTCTTC
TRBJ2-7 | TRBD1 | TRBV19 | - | CASSYRDRTYEQYF | TGTGCCAGTAGTTACCGGGACAGAACCTACGAGCAGTACTTC